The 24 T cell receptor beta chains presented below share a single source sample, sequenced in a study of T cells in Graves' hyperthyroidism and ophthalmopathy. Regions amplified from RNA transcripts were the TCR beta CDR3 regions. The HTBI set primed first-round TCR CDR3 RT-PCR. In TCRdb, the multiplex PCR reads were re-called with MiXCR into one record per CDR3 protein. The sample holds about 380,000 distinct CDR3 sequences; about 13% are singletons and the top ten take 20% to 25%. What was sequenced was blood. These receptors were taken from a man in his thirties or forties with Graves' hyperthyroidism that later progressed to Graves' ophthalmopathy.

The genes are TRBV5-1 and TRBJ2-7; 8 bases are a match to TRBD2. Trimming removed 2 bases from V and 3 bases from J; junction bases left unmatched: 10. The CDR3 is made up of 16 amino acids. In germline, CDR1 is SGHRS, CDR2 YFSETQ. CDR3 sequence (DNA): TGCGCCAGCAGCTTACGGCGGGGGGAAATTTTCTACGAGCAGTACTTC. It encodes CASSLRRGEIFYEQYF.

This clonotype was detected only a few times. The CDR3 is CASSLSLGQNYEQYF. The CDR3 DNA reads TGTGCCAGCAGCCTGTCGTTGGGACAGAACTACGAGCAGTACTTC. V gene TRBV3-1 combines with J gene TRBJ2-7; the match to TRBD1 covers 7 bases. The CDR3 extends over 15 amino acids. J was trimmed by 3 bases and V by 4 bases; bases with no gene match: 9. CDR1 LGHDT and CDR2 YNNKEL come from the germline V gene (reference sequence).

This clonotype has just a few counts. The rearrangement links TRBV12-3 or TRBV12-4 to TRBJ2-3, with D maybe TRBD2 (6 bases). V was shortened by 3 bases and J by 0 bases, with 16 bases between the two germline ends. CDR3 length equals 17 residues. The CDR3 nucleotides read TGTGCCAGCAGTTTCCCCATAGCGGTCACTAGCACAGATACGCAGTATTTT. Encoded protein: CASSFPIAVTSTDTQYF.

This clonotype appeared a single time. The CDR3 reads CATRVGDMSTEAFF. CDR3 in DNA: TGTGCCACCCGAGTTGGGGATATGAGCACTGAAGCTTTCTTT. The chain joins TRBV6-4 to TRBJ1-1; D is unresolved. CDR1 is MRHNA, CDR2 SNTAGT, per germline. CDR3 size: 14 residues. V lost 10 bases, J lost 4 bases, and 19 bases lay in between.

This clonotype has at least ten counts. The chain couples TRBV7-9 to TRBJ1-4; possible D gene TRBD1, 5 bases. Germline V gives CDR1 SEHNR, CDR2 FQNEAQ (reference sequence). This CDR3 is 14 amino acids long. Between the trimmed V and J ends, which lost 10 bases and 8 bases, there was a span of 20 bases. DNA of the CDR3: TGTGCCACCGGGGCAACAGCAAAAAGAGAAAAACTGTTTTTT. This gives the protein CATGATAKREKLFF.

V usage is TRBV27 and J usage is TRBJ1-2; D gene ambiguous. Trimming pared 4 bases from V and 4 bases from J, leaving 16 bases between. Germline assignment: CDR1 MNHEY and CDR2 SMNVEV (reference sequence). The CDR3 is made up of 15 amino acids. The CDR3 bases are TGTGCCAGCAGTTCCCGAGGGTCGGGGTTCTATGGCTACACCTTC. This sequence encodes CASSSRGSGFYGYTF.

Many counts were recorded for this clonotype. CDR3 bases: TGTGCCAGCACTGGGGGTCCAGGCAATCAGCCCCAGCATTTT. Its protein is CASTGGPGNQPQHF. The gene calls are TRBV6-2 or TRBV6-3 and TRBJ1-5, with D maybe TRBD1 (5 bases). Between the trimmed V and J ends, which lost 7 bases and 2 bases, there was a span of 12 bases. Germline CDR1 and CDR2: MNHEY and SVGEGT. This CDR3 has 14 amino acids.

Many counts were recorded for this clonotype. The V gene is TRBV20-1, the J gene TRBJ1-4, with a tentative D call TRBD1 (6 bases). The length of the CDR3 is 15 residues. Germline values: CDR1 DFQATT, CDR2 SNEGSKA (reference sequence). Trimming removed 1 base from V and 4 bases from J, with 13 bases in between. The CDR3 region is CSARGINRVNEKLFF. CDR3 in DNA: TGCAGTGCTAGAGGGATTAACAGGGTTAATGAAAAACTGTTTTTT.

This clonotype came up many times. The CDR3 nucleotides read TGTGCCAGCAGTCAGAGGACAAATGAAGCTTTCTTT. This encodes CASSQRTNEAFF. V and J are TRBV6-1 and TRBJ1-1; D possibly corresponds to TRBD1 (5 bases). The CDR3 covers 12 residues. V lost 5 bases to trimming and J lost 7 bases, with 11 bases between them. CDR1 MNHNS and CDR2 SASEGT come from the germline V gene.

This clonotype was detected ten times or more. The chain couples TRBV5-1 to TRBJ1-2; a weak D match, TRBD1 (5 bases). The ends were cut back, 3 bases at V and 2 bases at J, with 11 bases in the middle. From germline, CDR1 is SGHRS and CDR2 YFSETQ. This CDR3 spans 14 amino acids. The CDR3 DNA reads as TGCGCCAGCAGCTCCGGGACGGACAACTATGGCTACACCTTC. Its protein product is CASSSGTDNYGYTF.

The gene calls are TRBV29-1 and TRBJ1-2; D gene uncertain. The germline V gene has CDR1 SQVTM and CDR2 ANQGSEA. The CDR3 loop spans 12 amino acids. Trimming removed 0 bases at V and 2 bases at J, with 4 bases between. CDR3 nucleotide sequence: TGCAGCGTTGAAGACCGGAACTATGGCTACACCTTC. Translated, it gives CSVEDRNYGYTF.

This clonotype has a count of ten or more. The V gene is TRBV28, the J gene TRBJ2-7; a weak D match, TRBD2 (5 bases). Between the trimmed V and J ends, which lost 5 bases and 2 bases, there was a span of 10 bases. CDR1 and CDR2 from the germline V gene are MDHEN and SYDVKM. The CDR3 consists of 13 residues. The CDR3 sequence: CASSGAVTYEQYF. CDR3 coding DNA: TGTGCCAGCAGTGGAGCGGTTACCTACGAGCAGTACTTC.

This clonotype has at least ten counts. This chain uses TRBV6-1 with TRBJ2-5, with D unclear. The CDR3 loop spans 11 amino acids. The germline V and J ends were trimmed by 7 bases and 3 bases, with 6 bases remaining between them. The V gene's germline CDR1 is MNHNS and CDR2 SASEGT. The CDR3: CASTFKETQYF. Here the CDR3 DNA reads TGTGCCAGCACATTCAAAGAGACCCAGTACTTC.

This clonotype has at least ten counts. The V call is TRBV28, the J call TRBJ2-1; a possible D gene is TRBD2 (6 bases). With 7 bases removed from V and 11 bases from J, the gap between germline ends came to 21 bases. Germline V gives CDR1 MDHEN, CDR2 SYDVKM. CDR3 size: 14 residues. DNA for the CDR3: TGTGCCAGCAAATCGGGCGGGGCGTACCTTAAGCAGTTCTTC. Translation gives CASKSGGAYLKQFF.

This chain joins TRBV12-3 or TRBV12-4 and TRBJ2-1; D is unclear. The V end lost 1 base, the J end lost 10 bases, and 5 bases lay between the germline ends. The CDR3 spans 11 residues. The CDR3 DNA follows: TGTGCCAGCAGTTTAGGCGTCGAGCAGTTCTTC. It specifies CASSLGVEQFF.

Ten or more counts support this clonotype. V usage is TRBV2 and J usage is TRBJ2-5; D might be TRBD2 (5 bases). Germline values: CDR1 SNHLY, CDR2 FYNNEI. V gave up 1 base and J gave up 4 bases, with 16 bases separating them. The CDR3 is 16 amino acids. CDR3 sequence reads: CASSEVRVGGSETQYF. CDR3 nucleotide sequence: TGTGCCAGCAGTGAAGTTAGAGTAGGAGGTTCAGAGACCCAGTACTTC.

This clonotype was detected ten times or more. The CDR3 coding sequence is TGTGCCAGCAGTGAACGGCAGGCGATCCAAGAGACCCAGTACTTC. It encodes CASSERQAIQETQYF. The chain combines TRBV2 with TRBJ2-5; D unclear. V dropped 2 bases and J dropped 1 base, with 11 bases sitting between them. The CDR3 totals 15 residues. Germline CDR1 and CDR2: SNHLY and FYNNEI.

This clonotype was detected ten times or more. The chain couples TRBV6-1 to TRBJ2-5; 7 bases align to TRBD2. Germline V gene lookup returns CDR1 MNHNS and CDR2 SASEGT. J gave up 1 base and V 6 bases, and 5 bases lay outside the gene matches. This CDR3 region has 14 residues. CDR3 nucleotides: TGTGCCAGCAGACACAGCGGGGTCCAAGAGACCCAGTACTTC. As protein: CASRHSGVQETQYF.

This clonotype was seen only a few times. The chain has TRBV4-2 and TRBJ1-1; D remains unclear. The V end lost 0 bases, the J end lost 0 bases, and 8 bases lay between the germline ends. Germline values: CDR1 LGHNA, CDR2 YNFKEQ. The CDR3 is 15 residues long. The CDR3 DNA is TGTGCCAGCAGCCAAGATATTACGGTGAACACTGAAGCTTTCTTT. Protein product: CASSQDITVNTEAFF.

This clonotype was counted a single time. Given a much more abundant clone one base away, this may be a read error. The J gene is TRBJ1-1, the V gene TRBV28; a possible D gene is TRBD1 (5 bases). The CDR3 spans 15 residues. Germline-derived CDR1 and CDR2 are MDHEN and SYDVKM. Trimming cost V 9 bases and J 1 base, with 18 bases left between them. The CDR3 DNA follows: TGTGCCAGGGGGGGTTGTGAGGCACCGAACACTGAAGCTTTCTTT. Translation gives CARGGCEAPNTEAFF.

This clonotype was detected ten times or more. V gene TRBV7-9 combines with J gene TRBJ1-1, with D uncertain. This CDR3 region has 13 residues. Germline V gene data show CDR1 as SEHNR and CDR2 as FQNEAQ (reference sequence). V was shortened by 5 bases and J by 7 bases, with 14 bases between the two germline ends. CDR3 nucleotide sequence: TGTGCCAGCAGCGAACAGCGGGTGAGTGAAGCTTTCTTT. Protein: CASSEQRVSEAFF.

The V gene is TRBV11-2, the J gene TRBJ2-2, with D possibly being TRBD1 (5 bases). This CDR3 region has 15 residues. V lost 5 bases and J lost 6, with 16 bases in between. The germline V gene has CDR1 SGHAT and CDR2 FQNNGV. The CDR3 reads CASSPLMGLPGELFF. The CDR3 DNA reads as TGTGCCAGCAGCCCCTTAATGGGGCTACCCGGGGAGCTGTTTTTT. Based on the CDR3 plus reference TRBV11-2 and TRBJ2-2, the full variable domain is EAGVAQSPRYKIIEKRQSVAFWCNPISGHATLYWYQQILGQGPKLLIQFQNNGVVDDSQLPKDRFSAERLKGVDSTLKIQPAKLEDSAVYLCASSPLMGLPGELFFGEGSRLTVL.

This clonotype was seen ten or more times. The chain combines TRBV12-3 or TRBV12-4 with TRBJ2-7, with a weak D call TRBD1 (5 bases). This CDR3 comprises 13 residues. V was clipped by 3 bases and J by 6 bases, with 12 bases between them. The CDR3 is CASSFVGLGEQYF. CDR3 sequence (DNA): TGTGCCAGCAGTTTCGTGGGGCTCGGCGAGCAGTACTTC.

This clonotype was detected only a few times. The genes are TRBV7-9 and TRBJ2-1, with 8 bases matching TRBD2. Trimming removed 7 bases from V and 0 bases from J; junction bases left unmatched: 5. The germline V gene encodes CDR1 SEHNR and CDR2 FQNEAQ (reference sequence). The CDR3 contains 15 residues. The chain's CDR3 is CASNKLAVSYNEQFF. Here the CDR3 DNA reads TGTGCCAGCAACAAACTAGCGGTCTCCTACAATGAGCAGTTCTTC.